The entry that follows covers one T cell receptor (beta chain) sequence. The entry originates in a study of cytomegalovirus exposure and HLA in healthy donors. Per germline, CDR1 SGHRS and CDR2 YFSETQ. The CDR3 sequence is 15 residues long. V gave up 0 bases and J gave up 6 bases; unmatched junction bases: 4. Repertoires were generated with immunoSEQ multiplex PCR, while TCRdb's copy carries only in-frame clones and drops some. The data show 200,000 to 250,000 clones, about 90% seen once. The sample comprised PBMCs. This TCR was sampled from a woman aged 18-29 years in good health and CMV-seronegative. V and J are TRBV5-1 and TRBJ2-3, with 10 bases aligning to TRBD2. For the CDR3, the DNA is TGCGCCAGCAGCTTGGTGGGACTAGCGCCGGATACGCAGTATTTT. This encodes CASSLVGLAPDTQYF.